Below are 29 T cell receptor beta chains sequenced from a single sample in a study of T cell repertoires in cytomegalovirus infection. TCRdb called the reads again in MiXCR, with one record for every CDR3 protein. The sample contains 130,000 or so distinct CDR3 sequences, about 6.3% of which appear only once. The specimen was PBMCs. These TCRs come from a human donor in good health (CMV status not recorded). Some clones in this sample may be carry-over from other donors' samples.

This clonotype showed up just a few times. The chain is built from TRBV20-1 and TRBJ1-1; TRBD1 is a possible D gene (5 bases). Between the trimmed V and J ends, which lost 3 bases and 8 bases, there was a span of 10 bases. The CDR3 extends over 11 amino acids. In germline, CDR1 is DFQATT, CDR2 SNEGSKA (reference sequence). CDR3: CSASRTKEAFF. The CDR3 bases are TGCAGTGCTAGTCGGACAAAAGAAGCTTTCTTT.

This clonotype was recorded a few times. J is TRBJ1-2 and V is TRBV20-1; the D gene is possibly TRBD1 (6 bases). Germline V lookup: CDR1 DFQATT, CDR2 SNEGSKA (reference sequence). This CDR3 contains 12 residues. Between the trimmed V and J ends, which lost 4 bases and 6 bases, there was a span of 12 bases. The CDR3 DNA follows: TGCAGTGCTATCGGGGGCGCCCATGGCTACACCTTC. Protein: CSAIGGAHGYTF.

This clonotype was counted at least ten times. This rearrangement joins TRBV28 to TRBJ1-1; D gene ambiguous. The CDR3 has 13 amino acids. CDR1 MDHEN and CDR2 SYDVKM come from the germline V gene. Trimming left V 8 bases short and J 5 bases short, with 15 bases between. The CDR3 sequence is CASQEGGRTEAFF. In DNA, the CDR3 is TGTGCCAGCCAGGAGGGCGGCAGGACTGAAGCTTTCTTT.

This clonotype came up many times. The CDR3 reads CASSLQQGEQTQYF. The CDR3 nucleotides read TGTGCCAGCAGCTTACAGCAGGGCGAGCAGACCCAGTACTTC. V and J are TRBV7-8 and TRBJ2-5, with TRBD1 as a possible D gene (5 bases). This CDR3 spans 14 amino acids. Trimming left V 2 bases short and J 6 bases short, with 13 bases between. Germline lookup yields CDR1 SGHVS and CDR2 FQNEAQ.

This clonotype has more than one count but fewer than ten. V gene TRBV14 combines with J gene TRBJ1-1; no clear D gene. CDR1 and CDR2 (germline): SGHDN, FVKESK. This CDR3 region has 13 residues. V dropped 1 base and J dropped 5 bases, with 8 bases sitting between them. CDR3 DNA sequence: TGTGCCAGCAGCCAAGCTGGTGTTACTGAAGCTTTCTTT. It is translated as CASSQAGVTEAFF.

A note on this clonotype: One base away lies a much larger clone, so this may be a sequencing read error. V and J are TRBV28 and TRBJ2-5; D uncertain. Germline assignment: CDR1 MDHEN and CDR2 SYDVKM. The CDR3 sequence is 10 residues long. Trimming took 10 bases from V and 7 from J, leaving 10 bases between them. DNA for the CDR3: TGTGCCACCTCTTCGCGGACCCAGTACTTC. It codes for CATSSRTQYF.

Only a few counts were recorded for this clonotype. CDR3 in amino acids: CASSPPAGIYEQFF. The CDR3 nucleotides are TGTGCCAGCAGCCCCCCGGCAGGTATCTATGAGCAGTTCTTC. The genes are TRBV2 and TRBJ2-1; D not certain. The CDR3 is made up of 14 amino acids. The germline gives CDR1 SNHLY, CDR2 FYNNEI. V lost 6 bases and J lost 8, with 17 bases in between. The entire variable domain, with the rest obtained from reference TRBV2 and TRBJ2-1, is as follows: EPEVTQTPSHQVTQMGQEVILRCVPISNHLYFYWYRQILGQKVEFLVSFYNNEISEKSEIFDDQFSVERPDGSNFTLKIRSTKLEDSAMYFCASSPPAGIYEQFFGPGTRLTVL.

This clonotype came up a few times. The rearrangement uses TRBV7-3 and TRBJ2-6; no clear D. The V end was cut by 4 bases, the J end by 2 bases, with 6 bases between. Germline values: CDR1 SGHTA, CDR2 FQGTGA. The CDR3 covers 14 residues. The CDR3 sequence is CASSSPAGANVLTF. CDR3 nucleotide sequence: TGTGCCAGCAGCTCCCCCGCTGGGGCCAACGTCCTGACTTTC. Based on the CDR3 plus reference TRBV7-3 and TRBJ2-6, the full variable domain is GAGVSQTPSNKVTEKGKYVELRCDPISGHTALYWYRQSLGQGPEFLIYFQGTGAADDSGLPNDRFFAVRPEGSVSTLKIQRTERGDSAVYLCASSSPAGANVLTFGAGSRLTVL.

The chain employs TRBV7-3 and TRBJ2-1, with D tentatively TRBD1 (6 bases). V was clipped by 5 bases and J by 5 bases, with 16 bases between them. This CDR3 has 15 residues. In germline, CDR1 is SGHTA, CDR2 FQGTGA. CDR3 amino acids: CASSQGGTGNNEQFF. In nucleotides, the CDR3 is TGTGCCAGCAGCCAAGGCGGTACAGGGAACAATGAGCAGTTCTTC.

This clonotype has at least ten counts. This sequence joins TRBV10-3 and TRBJ2-3, with a possible D match to TRBD1 (6 bases). Germline V gene lookup returns CDR1 ENHRY and CDR2 SYGVKD. This CDR3 comprises 17 residues. Trimming left V 2 bases short and J 2 bases short, with 17 bases between. The CDR3 coding sequence is TGTGCCATCAGTGAGGAGTTCGGGAACAGGGCCACAGATACGCAGTATTTT. Its translation is CAISEEFGNRATDTQYF.

This clonotype has a count of ten or more. The chain recombines TRBV5-8 with TRBJ2-7; D is undetermined. V was shortened by 7 bases and J by 0 bases, with 8 bases between the two germline ends. The CDR3 consists of 12 residues. Germline CDR1 SGHTS, CDR2 YDEGEE. This CDR3 is CASGYLSYEQYF. CDR3 sequence (DNA): TGTGCCAGCGGCTACCTCTCCTACGAGCAGTACTTC. Full variable domain (outside the CDR3, taken from reference TRBV5-8 and TRBJ2-7): EAGVTQSPTHLIKTRGQQATLRCSPISGHTSVYWYQQALGLGLQFLLWYDEGEERNRGNFPPRFSGRQFPNYSSELNVNALELEDSALYLCASGYLSYEQYFGPGTRLTVT.

There are a few counts of this clonotype. V is TRBV14 and J is TRBJ2-3; the D gene is possibly TRBD1 (6 bases). CDR3 size: 16 residues. Germline CDR1 and CDR2: SGHDN and FVKESK. V lost 0 bases, J lost 1 base, and 11 bases lay in between. Written as DNA, the CDR3 is TGTGCCAGCAGCCAAGATGGGGGACACGGCACAGATACGCAGTATTTT. Its protein product is CASSQDGGHGTDTQYF.

This clonotype was seen repeatedly, ten times or more. The chain uses TRBV7-2 and TRBJ1-5; D might be TRBD1 (6 bases). There are 14 residues in the CDR3. Germline V gene lookup returns CDR1 SGHTA and CDR2 FQGNSA. V gave up 1 base and J gave up 6 bases, with 10 bases separating them. CDR3 DNA sequence: TGTGCCAGCAGCTTAGTGGGAGGGGGTCAGCCCCAGCATTTT. Translation gives CASSLVGGGQPQHF.

This clonotype was counted ten times or more. V is TRBV7-8 and J is TRBJ1-5, with D tentatively TRBD1 (6 bases). This CDR3 is built from 16 residues. The germline gives CDR1 SGHVS, CDR2 FQNEAQ. Trimming removed 1 base at V and 7 bases at J, with 17 bases between. The CDR3 DNA sequence: TGTGCCAGCAGCTTAGTATTCGGGGGGCAAGGGCAGCCCCAGCATTTT. Amino acids: CASSLVFGGQGQPQHF.

This clonotype was observed many times. V and J are TRBV28 and TRBJ2-7; a weak D match, TRBD1 (7 bases). V was cut by 0 bases and J by 6 bases, with 15 bases left in between. Germline V gene lookup returns CDR1 MDHEN and CDR2 SYDVKM. The CDR3 covers 15 residues. CDR3 bases: TGTGCCAGCAGTTTATGCGGAGGGGGCTTCTGCGAGCAGTACTTC. This codes for CASSLCGGGFCEQYF.

The J gene is TRBJ1-2, the V gene TRBV15; no clear D. V was pared by 0 bases and J by 2 bases, with 10 bases between. CDR3 size: 15 residues. Germline assignment: CDR1 LNHNV and CDR2 YYDKDF (reference sequence). CDR3 sequence reads: CATSRDRNRNYGYTF. CDR3 sequence (DNA): TGTGCCACCAGCAGAGATCGTAACAGAAACTATGGCTACACCTTC. The whole variable domain, filled in from reference TRBV15 and TRBJ1-2, reads DAMVIQNPRYQVTQFGKPVTLSCSQTLNHNVMYWYQQKSSQAPKLLFHYYDKDFNNEADTPDNFQSRRPNTSFCFLDIRSPGLGDTAMYLCATSRDRNRNYGYTFGSGTRLTVV.

This clonotype appeared many times. This chain joins TRBV7-2 and TRBJ1-4, with TRBD1 identical over 9 bases. The CDR3 covers 17 residues. Per the germline V gene, CDR1 is SGHTA and CDR2 is FQGNSA. V shed 1 base and J 7 bases; nucleotides not matched to a gene: 10. This CDR3 reads CASSLGTGVAPGEKLFF. The CDR3 DNA sequence: TGTGCCAGCAGCTTAGGGACAGGGGTCGCGCCTGGTGAAAAACTGTTTTTT. The full variable domain, its missing parts supplied by reference TRBV7-2 and TRBJ1-4, is GAGVSQSPSNKVTEKGKDVELRCDPISGHTALYWYRQSLGQGLEFLIYFQGNSAPDKSGLPSDRFSAERTGGSVSTLTIQRTQQEDSAVYLCASSLGTGVAPGEKLFFGSGTQLSVL.

This clonotype was counted ten times or more. The chain is built from TRBV7-9 and TRBJ2-3, with TRBD1 matching 9 bases. Looked up from germline, CDR1 is SEHNR and CDR2 is FQNEAQ (reference sequence). This CDR3 contains 15 residues. Trimming took 5 bases from V and 4 from J; bases not matched to a gene: 7. The CDR3 nucleotides read TGTGCCAGCAGCCGGGACAGGGTTGGACCAGATACGCAGTATTTT. It encodes CASSRDRVGPDTQYF.

This clonotype was counted a few times. The chain couples TRBV12-5 to TRBJ1-1; 9 bases line up with TRBD1. The CDR3 runs 16 residues. With 2 bases clipped from V and 2 bases from J, the junction kept 6 bases outside the gene matches. The germline gives CDR1 LGHNT, CDR2 FRNRAP. This chain's CDR3 is CASGLSLDRGNTEAFF. The CDR3 DNA follows: TGTGCTAGTGGTTTGAGCCTGGACAGGGGTAACACTGAAGCTTTCTTT. Full variable domain (rest looked up from reference TRBV12-5 and TRBJ1-1): DARVTQTPRHKVTEMGQEVTMRCQPILGHNTVFWYRQTMMQGLELLAYFRNRAPLDDSGMPKDRFSAEMPDATLATLKIQPSEPRDSAVYFCASGLSLDRGNTEAFFGQGTRLTVV.

This clonotype was recorded many times. The chain has TRBV7-2 and TRBJ2-7, with D perhaps matching TRBD1 or TRBD2 (5 bases each). Between the trimmed V and J ends, which lost 3 bases and 3 bases, there was a span of 9 bases. Germline CDR1 reads SGHTA; CDR2 reads FQGNSA. The CDR3 is 13 amino acids. CDR3 sequence reads: CASSLTDYYEQYF. The CDR3 nucleotides are TGTGCCAGCAGCTTGACAGACTACTACGAGCAGTACTTC.

Many counts were recorded for this clonotype. The chain links TRBV15 to TRBJ1-1, with 8 bases identical to TRBD1. V gave up 3 bases and J gave up 5 bases; unmatched junction bases: 8. Germline V gene data show CDR1 as LNHNV and CDR2 as YYDKDF (reference sequence). CDR3 size: 15 residues. The DNA of the CDR3 is TGTGCCACCAGCAGGGACAGGGTTTCGGGGACTGAAGCTTTCTTT. It yields the protein CATSRDRVSGTEAFF.

This clonotype has a count of ten or more. The chain uses TRBV28 and TRBJ2-1; TRBD1 aligns across 7 bases. Trimming took 4 bases from V and 4 from J; bases not matched to a gene: 4. The CDR3 runs 14 residues. Germline CDR1 is MDHEN and CDR2 is SYDVKM. The DNA for the CDR3 is TGTGCCAGCAGTTCCCGACAGGGATACAATGAGCAGTTCTTC. This gives the protein CASSSRQGYNEQFF.

This clonotype has at least ten counts. The chain uses TRBV7-2 and TRBJ2-7; D gene unclear. Germline V gene data show CDR1 as SGHTA and CDR2 as FQGNSA. V lost 3 bases and J lost 7, with 13 bases in between. The CDR3 totals 13 residues. CDR3 sequence: CASSFDPPREQYF. For the CDR3, the DNA is TGTGCCAGCAGCTTCGATCCCCCTCGGGAGCAGTACTTC.

Many counts were recorded for this clonotype. The J gene is TRBJ1-5, the V gene TRBV6-2 or TRBV6-3; D gene unclear. Germline V lookup: CDR1 MNHEY, CDR2 SVGEGT. The CDR3 is 14 amino acids. V was cut by 6 bases and J by 7 bases, with 16 bases left in between. The CDR3 DNA follows: TGTGCCAGCAGGACGGGTACTTCTCTACAGCCCCAGCATTTT. Its translation is CASRTGTSLQPQHF.

This clonotype occurred many times. The chain combines TRBV29-1 with TRBJ1-1, with D tentatively TRBD1 (6 bases). V lost 2 bases and J 4 bases, leaving 11 bases between the germline ends. This CDR3 is 13 amino acids long. The germline V gene encodes CDR1 SQVTM and CDR2 ANQGSEA. The chain's CDR3 is CSVERDTITEAFF. The CDR3 DNA follows: TGCAGCGTTGAACGGGACACTATCACTGAAGCTTTCTTT.

There are many counts of this clonotype. V is TRBV9 and J is TRBJ1-1, with D maybe TRBD1 (6 bases). This CDR3 has 13 amino acids. The V and J ends lost 5 bases and 7 bases respectively, with 15 bases between them. CDR1 and CDR2 (germline): SGDLS, YYNGEE. The CDR3 protein is CASSLGGRDEAFF. The CDR3 coding sequence is TGTGCCAGCAGTCTCGGGGGCCGGGATGAAGCTTTCTTT.

This clonotype is deemed medium-sized. The chain is built from TRBV7-2 and TRBJ1-1; TRBD1 is a possible D gene (6 bases). Deletions cut 1 base from V and 1 base from J, with 7 bases between. The germline V gene has CDR1 SGHTA and CDR2 FQGNSA. CDR3 length: 14 amino acids. CDR3 residues: CASSLDRANTEAFF. In DNA, the CDR3 is TGTGCCAGCAGCTTAGACAGGGCGAACACTGAAGCTTTCTTT.

This clonotype was recorded many times. J is TRBJ2-3 and V is TRBV10-3; D gene ambiguous. Germline V gene data show CDR1 as ENHRY and CDR2 as SYGVKD. The CDR3 consists of 14 residues. The V gene lost 5 bases and the J gene lost 6 bases, with 15 bases spanning the gap. CDR3: CAISQLQTQDTQYF. DNA for the CDR3: TGTGCCATCAGTCAGCTTCAGACGCAGGATACGCAGTATTTT.

This clonotype was detected ten times or more. This sequence joins TRBV12-3 or TRBV12-4 and TRBJ2-5, with 10 bases matching TRBD2. J gave up 5 bases and V 6 bases, and 9 bases lay outside the gene matches. The CDR3 has 15 amino acids. The CDR3 loop is CASSSLAGPKETQYF. Written as DNA, the CDR3 is TGTGCCAGCAGCTCACTAGCGGGGCCTAAGGAGACCCAGTACTTC.